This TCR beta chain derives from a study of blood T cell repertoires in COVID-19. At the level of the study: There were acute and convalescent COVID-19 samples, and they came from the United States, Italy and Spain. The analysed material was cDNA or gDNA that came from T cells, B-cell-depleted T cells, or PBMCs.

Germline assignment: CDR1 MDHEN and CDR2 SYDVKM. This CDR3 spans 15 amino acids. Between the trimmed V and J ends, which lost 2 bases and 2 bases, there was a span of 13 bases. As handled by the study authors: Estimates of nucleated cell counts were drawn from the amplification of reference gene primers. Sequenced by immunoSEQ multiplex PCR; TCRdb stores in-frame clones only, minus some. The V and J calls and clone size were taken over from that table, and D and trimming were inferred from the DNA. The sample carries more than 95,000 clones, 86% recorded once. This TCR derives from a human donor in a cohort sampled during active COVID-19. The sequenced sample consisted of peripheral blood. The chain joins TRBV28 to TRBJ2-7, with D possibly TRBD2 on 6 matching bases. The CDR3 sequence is CASSLPGTLAYEQYF. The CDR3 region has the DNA TGTGCCAGCAGTTTACCAGGGACTCTGGCCTACGAGCAGTACTTC.